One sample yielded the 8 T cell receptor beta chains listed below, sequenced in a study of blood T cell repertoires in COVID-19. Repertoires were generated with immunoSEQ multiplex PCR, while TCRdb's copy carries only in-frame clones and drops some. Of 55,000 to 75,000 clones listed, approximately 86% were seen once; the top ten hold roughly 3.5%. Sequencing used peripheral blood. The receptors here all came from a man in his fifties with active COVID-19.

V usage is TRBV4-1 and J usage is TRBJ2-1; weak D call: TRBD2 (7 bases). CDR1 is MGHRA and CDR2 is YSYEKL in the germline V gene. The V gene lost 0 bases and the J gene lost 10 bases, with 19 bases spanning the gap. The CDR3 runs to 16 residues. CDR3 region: CASSQDGSRGAHEQFF. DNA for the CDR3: TGCGCCAGCAGCCAAGATGGTTCCCGGGGGGCTCACGAGCAGTTCTTC.

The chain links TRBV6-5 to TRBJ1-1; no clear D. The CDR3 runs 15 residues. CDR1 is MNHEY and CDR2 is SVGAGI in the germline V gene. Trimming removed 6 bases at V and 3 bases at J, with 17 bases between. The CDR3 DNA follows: TGTGCCAGCAGGACCGCACCGGTGGGAGACACTGAAGCTTTCTTT. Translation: CASRTAPVGDTEAFF.

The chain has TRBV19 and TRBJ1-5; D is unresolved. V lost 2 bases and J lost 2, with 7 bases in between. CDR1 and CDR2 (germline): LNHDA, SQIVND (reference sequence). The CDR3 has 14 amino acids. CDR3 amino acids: CASSINVGNQPQHF. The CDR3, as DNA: TGTGCCAGTAGTATAAATGTCGGCAATCAGCCCCAGCATTTT. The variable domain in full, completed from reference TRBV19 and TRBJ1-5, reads DGGITQSPKYLFRKEGQNVTLSCEQNLNHDAMYWYRQDPGQGLRLIYYSQIVNDFQKGDIAEGYSVSREKKESFPLTVTSAQKNPTAFYLCASSINVGNQPQHFGDGTRLSIL.

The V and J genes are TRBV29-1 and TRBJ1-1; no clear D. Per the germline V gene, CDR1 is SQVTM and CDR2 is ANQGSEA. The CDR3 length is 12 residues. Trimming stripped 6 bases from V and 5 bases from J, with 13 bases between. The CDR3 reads CSVRSMVTEAFF. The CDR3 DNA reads TGCAGCGTGAGGTCCATGGTGACTGAAGCTTTCTTT.

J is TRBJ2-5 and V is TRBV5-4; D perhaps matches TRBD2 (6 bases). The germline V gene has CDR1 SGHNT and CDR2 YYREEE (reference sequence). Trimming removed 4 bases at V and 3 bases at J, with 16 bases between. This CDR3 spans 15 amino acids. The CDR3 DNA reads TGTGCCAGCAGCCAGCCCGGGAGTAAAGAAGAGACCCAGTACTTC. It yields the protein CASSQPGSKEETQYF. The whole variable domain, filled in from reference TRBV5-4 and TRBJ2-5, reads ETGVTQSPTHLIKTRGQQVTLRCSSQSGHNTVSWYQQALGQGPQFIFQYYREEENGRGNFPPRFSGLQFPNYSSELNVNALELDDSALYLCASSQPGSKEETQYFGPGTRLLVL.

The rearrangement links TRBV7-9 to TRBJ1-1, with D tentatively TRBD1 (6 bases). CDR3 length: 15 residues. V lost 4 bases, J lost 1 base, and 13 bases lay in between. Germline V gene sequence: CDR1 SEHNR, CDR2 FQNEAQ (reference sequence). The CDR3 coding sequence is TGTGCCAGCAGCTCGGGGCAGGGGACGAACACTGAAGCTTTCTTT. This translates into CASSSGQGTNTEAFF.

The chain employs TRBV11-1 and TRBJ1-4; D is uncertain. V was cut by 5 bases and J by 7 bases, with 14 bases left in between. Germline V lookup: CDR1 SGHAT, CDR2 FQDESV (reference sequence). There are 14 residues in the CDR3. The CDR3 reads CASSPGEASEKLFF. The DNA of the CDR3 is TGTGCCAGCAGCCCTGGCGAGGCGAGTGAAAAACTGTTTTTT.

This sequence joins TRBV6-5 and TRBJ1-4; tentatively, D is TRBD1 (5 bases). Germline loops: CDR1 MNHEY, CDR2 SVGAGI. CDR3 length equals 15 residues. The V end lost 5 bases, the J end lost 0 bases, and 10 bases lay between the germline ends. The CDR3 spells CASSPLGATNEKLFF. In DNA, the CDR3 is TGTGCCAGCAGTCCTCTAGGGGCAACTAATGAAAAACTGTTTTTT.